This T cell receptor (beta chain) was found in a study of blood T cell repertoires in COVID-19. Study-wide background: Whether acute or convalescent, the COVID-19 samples came from the United States, Italy and Spain.

Methods used by the authors: How many nucleated cells were present was estimated from reference gene primer amplification. TCRdb's table, derived via immunoSEQ multiplex PCR, lists solely in-frame clones and lacks some. The V and J calls and the clone size are those of that table, but D and trimming were determined from the DNA. Of about 63,000 clones in the sample, approximately 90% were seen once. Trimming cost V 3 bases and J 5 bases; bases outside gene matches: 5. CDR1 SGHTA and CDR2 FQGNSA come from the germline V gene. CDR3 length: 14 residues. This TCR came from a woman older than 75 with acute or convalescent COVID-19. This chain uses TRBV7-2 with TRBJ2-7; 9 bases line up with TRBD2. The material sequenced was peripheral blood. CDR3 protein: CASSFLAGVNEQYF. CDR3 sequence (DNA): TGTGCCAGCAGCTTTTTAGCGGGAGTCAACGAGCAGTACTTC.